The rows below give T cell receptor beta chains drawn from one sample of a study of control samples from healthy donors and cancer patients. Generated by immunoSEQ multiplex PCR, the TCRdb table keeps only in-frame clones and is missing some. The sample carries approximately 120,000 clones, around 87% recorded once. The specimen sequenced was blood. The receptors here all came from a man aged 55 to 70 in good health. The CDR3 runs from the conserved cysteine through the conserved F or W. The order of the fields is D gene, clone size, CDR3 length, V gene, J gene, CDR3 protein, CDR3 DNA. D genes are given only for firm matches. Clone size appears in some rows only: once, few, many, or a class for an expanded clone.

.	.	14	TRBV5-1	TRBJ1-1	CASSPSPMNTEAFF	TGCGCCAGCAGCCCCAGCCCGATGAACACTGAAGCTTTCTTT
TRBD1	.	12	TRBV28	TRBJ2-7	CASSHRGDEQYF	TGTGCCAGCAGTCACAGGGGCGACGAGCAGTACTTC
.	.	19	TRBV28	TRBJ2-3	CASSLWAILESRGTDTQYF	TGTGCCAGCAGTTTATGGGCCATATTAGAGTCGCGGGGCACAGATACGCAGTATTTT
.	.	13	TRBV18	TRBJ1-1	CASSPPVGTEAFF	TGTGCCAGCTCACCACCTGTCGGAACTGAAGCTTTCTTT
TRBD1	.	15	TRBV18	TRBJ2-3	CASSGQGFGTDTQYF	TGTGCCAGCTCGGGACAGGGGTTCGGCACAGATACGCAGTATTTT
.	.	16	TRBV27	TRBJ1-2	CASSLGRDPANYGYTF	TGTGCCAGCAGTTTAGGTCGGGACCCCGCTAACTATGGCTACACCTTC
.	.	15	TRBV7-8	TRBJ1-1	CASSSVGLRNTEAFF	TGTGCCAGCAGCTCCGTTGGGCTCAGGAACACTGAAGCTTTCTTT
.	.	15	TRBV7-2	TRBJ2-2	CASSLKLGSTGELFF	TGTGCCAGCAGCTTAAAATTGGGGAGCACCGGGGAGCTGTTTTTT
.	.	15	TRBV18	TRBJ1-6	CASSPGEIGDSPLHF	TGTGCCAGCTCACCGGGCGAGATCGGGGATTCACCCCTCCACTTT
.	.	15	TRBV7-2	TRBJ2-3	CASSLDGIGTDTQYF	TGTGCCAGCAGCTTAGATGGGATTGGCACAGATACGCAGTATTTT
TRBD1	.	16	TRBV28	TRBJ2-2	CASSSWGQLNTGELFF	TGTGCCAGCTCTTCGTGGGGACAGCTGAACACCGGGGAGCTGTTTTTT
.	.	12	TRBV12-3/TRBV12-4	TRBJ1-1	CASRPAGAEAFF	TGTGCCAGCAGACCAGCTGGGGCTGAAGCTTTCTTT
TRBD1	.	13	TRBV6-6	TRBJ1-2	CASSPTGDYGYTF	TGTGCCAGCAGCCCCACAGGGGATTATGGCTACACCTTC
.	.	14	TRBV6-6	TRBJ1-2	CASSPTANVYGYTF	TGTGCCAGCAGCCCTACAGCAAACGTCTATGGCTACACCTTC
.	.	16	TRBV3-1/TRBV3-2	TRBJ2-5	CASSSPRGALGETQYF	TGTGCCAGCAGCTCGCCGCGAGGGGCCCTGGGGGAGACCCAGTACTTC
TRBD1	.	17	TRBV19	TRBJ2-7	CASSIAYPDRGEYEQYF	TGTGCCAGTAGTATTGCCTATCCGGACAGGGGGGAATACGAGCAGTACTTC
.	.	16	TRBV7-3	TRBJ2-5	CASSLRGGGIGETQYF	TGTGCCAGCAGCTTACGCGGGGGCGGAATTGGAGAGACCCAGTACTTC
.	.	13	TRBV11-2	TRBJ1-2	CASSLGQQYGYTF	TGTGCCAGCAGCTTGGGGCAGCAATATGGCTACACCTTC
.	.	15	TRBV5-6	TRBJ1-3	CASSFKSISGNTIYF	TGTGCCAGCAGCTTTAAGTCGATCTCTGGAAACACCATATATTTT
TRBD2	once	15	TRBV7-9	TRBJ2-3	CASSYTSGGTDTQYF	TGTGCCAGCAGCTATACTAGCGGGGGGACAGATACGCAGTATTTT
.	.	13	TRBV29-1	TRBJ2-1	CSVQIQQDFSQFF	TGCAGCGTCCAAATACAACAGGATTTCTCGCAGTTCTTC
.	few	10	TRBV18	TRBJ1-1	CASSPPEAFF	TGTGCCAGCTCACCCCCAGAAGCTTTCTTT
TRBD1	.	15	TRBV29-1	TRBJ1-4	CSVAGTAATNEKLFF	TGCAGCGTCGCCGGGACAGCAGCAACTAATGAAAAACTGTTTTTT
.	.	15	TRBV7-8	TRBJ1-5	CASSLVAYSNQPQHF	TGTGCCAGCAGCTTAGTAGCATATAGCAATCAGCCCCAGCATTTT
.	few	13	TRBV2	TRBJ1-5	CASTERGIQPQHF	TGTGCCAGCACCGAACGGGGGATCCAGCCCCAGCATTTT
.	.	12	TRBV3-1/TRBV3-2	TRBJ1-6	CASSLLGRPLHF	TGTGCCAGCAGCCTCCTAGGGAGGCCCCTCCACTTT
.	.	15	TRBV29-1	TRBJ1-1	CSVPQAFTGNTEAFF	TGCAGCGTTCCCCAGGCTTTTACGGGGAACACTGAAGCTTTCTTT
.	.	12	TRBV12-3/TRBV12-4	TRBJ2-7	CASSSQNSEQYF	TGTGCCAGCAGTTCACAAAATTCCGAGCAGTACTTC